A selection of T cell receptor beta chains follows, all from one sample in a study of T cell responses to AZD1222 COVID-19 vaccine. Profiled with immunoSEQ multiplex PCR; TCRdb holds only in-frame clones, not every one. The sample holds roughly 70,000 clones, 75% to 85% seen once. The specimen was peripheral blood, collected 28 days after the second AZD1222 dose. Source of these receptors: an adult who received the AZD1222 COVID-19 vaccine. CDR3s include the opening cysteine and the closing phenylalanine or tryptophan. Each record gives: V gene, D gene, clone size, J gene, CDR3 DNA, CDR3 protein. The D gene is left open where the match is weak. Only some rows state a clone size, as once, few, many or a class for expanded clones.

TRBV30	TRBD2	-	TRBJ2-5	TGTGCCTGGAGTGTAATAGCGGGGGGAGGGGAGACCCAGTACTTC	CAWSVIAGGGETQYF
TRBV6-5	-	-	TRBJ2-3	TGTGCCAGCAGTCCACAGGGAGGTACGCAGTATTTT	CASSPQGGTQYF
TRBV19	-	-	TRBJ2-7	TGTGCCAGTTCTCCGACCGAGGGGGGGATTTCCTACGAGCAGTACTTC	CASSPTEGGISYEQYF
TRBV7-2	-	-	TRBJ1-4	TGTGCCAGCAGACCTACCGGGACGGAAAATGAAAAACTGTTTTTT	CASRPTGTENEKLFF
TRBV2	-	-	TRBJ1-4	TGTGCCAGCAGTGAAGCGCGGAAACTGTTTTTT	CASSEARKLFF
TRBV7-8	TRBD2	-	TRBJ2-3	TGTGCCAGCAGCCCACCATTAAGACTAGCGGGGGGCATCGTGGTGCAGTATTTT	CASSPPLRLAGGIVVQYF
TRBV20-1	-	-	TRBJ1-1	TGCAGTGCTAGTGGTTTCGCTGAAGCTTTCTTT	CSASGFAEAFF
TRBV6-5	-	-	TRBJ2-1	TGTGCCAGCAGTTATGGGGGGAATGAGCAGTTCTTC	CASSYGGNEQFF
TRBV29-1	TRBD1	-	TRBJ1-1	TGCAGCGTGGACAGGGGAAAGACTGAAGCTTTCTTT	CSVDRGKTEAFF
TRBV21-1	-	-	TRBJ1-5	TGTGCCAGCACCATAGACACCCAGGGGGCTAGCAATCAGCCCCAGCATTTT	CASTIDTQGASNQPQHF
TRBV11-3	TRBD1	-	TRBJ1-1	TGTGCCAGCAGCCCAGGGGGGAGTTTCACTGAAGCTTTCTTT	CASSPGGSFTEAFF
TRBV6-5	TRBD2	-	TRBJ2-1	TGTGCCAGCAGTTACTCCAGCGGGGGGGCCTATGAGCAGTTCTTC	CASSYSSGGAYEQFF
TRBV28	-	once	TRBJ2-1	TGTGCCAGTCAACCGAGCTACAATGAGCAGTTCTTC	CASQPSYNEQFF
TRBV6-5	TRBD2	-	TRBJ2-4	TGTGCCAGCAGTTACGGACTAGCAGACATTCAGTACTTC	CASSYGLADIQYF
TRBV19	-	-	TRBJ2-1	TGTGCCAGTAGTATTTGGGGACCAACTAGGGGTGAGCAGTTCTTC	CASSIWGPTRGEQFF
TRBV30	-	-	TRBJ1-4	TGTGCCTGGGGGCCTAGAGAAAAACTGTTTTTT	CAWGPREKLFF
TRBV7-7	-	-	TRBJ2-3	TGTGCTAGCAGCTTGGGTGTGGGGGCGACAGATACGCAGTATTTT	CASSLGVGATDTQYF
TRBV28	-	-	TRBJ1-2	TGTGCCAGCAATGGAGATCACTATGGCTACACCTTC	CASNGDHYGYTF
TRBV6-4	-	-	TRBJ1-2	TGTGCCAGCAGCCCCGAGGCAGGGAGCTATGGCTACACCTTC	CASSPEAGSYGYTF
TRBV5-5	TRBD1	-	TRBJ2-5	TGTGCCAGCAGCTTGGCAAGGGGGCGGTCTGGAGAGACCCAGTACTTC	CASSLARGRSGETQYF
TRBV9	TRBD1	few	TRBJ1-1	TGTGCCAGCAGCGTAGAGACAGGGGGTACTGAAGCTTTCTTT	CASSVETGGTEAFF
TRBV4-2	-	-	TRBJ1-4	TGTGCCAGCAGCGGTCGTTTCGGTGAAAAACTGTTTTTT	CASSGRFGEKLFF
TRBV3-1/TRBV3-2	-	-	TRBJ1-6	TGTGCCACAACCGCGTTGGATAATTCACCCCTCCACTTT	CATTALDNSPLHF
TRBV2	-	-	TRBJ1-5	TGTGCCAGCAGTTGGACAGTAGGCCCGAATCAGCCCCAGCATTTT	CASSWTVGPNQPQHF
TRBV3-1/TRBV3-2	-	-	TRBJ2-2	TGTGCCAGCAGCCAAGGGTCCAGGGCGGGCACCGGGGAGCTGTTTTTT	CASSQGSRAGTGELFF
TRBV10-3	TRBD1	once	TRBJ1-1	TGTGCCATCAAAACAGGTTCACAGGGGGCGAGGAACACTGAAGCTTTCTTT	CAIKTGSQGARNTEAFF
TRBV12-3/TRBV12-4	-	-	TRBJ2-1	TGTGCCAGCAGGCGGGTTAATGAGCAGTTCTTC	CASRRVNEQFF
TRBV6-5	-	-	TRBJ1-3	TGTGCCAGCCGTATCGCTGGAGAAAACACCATATATTTT	CASRIAGENTIYF
TRBV7-9	-	few	TRBJ1-5	TGTGCCAGCAACGATCCAAGGGACTGTAATCAGCCCCAGCATTTT	CASNDPRDCNQPQHF
TRBV6-5	-	-	TRBJ1-2	TGTGCCAGCAGTCCCGGGGGTATTGGCTACACCTTC	CASSPGGIGYTF